Shown below are 27 T cell receptor beta chains from a single sample sequenced in a study of post-analysis software for immune sequencing data. Their cognate antigens are unknown. General observations from the study: When patients were compared with controls, 5 or 6 TRBV segments were more frequent, TRBV5-6, TRBV5-1 and TRBV20-1 among them.

The library was made from cDNA and included unique molecular identifiers. TCRdb re-analysed the PCR reads in MiXCR, keeping a single row per CDR3 protein. The sample includes 700,000 to 800,000 distinct CDR3 sequences, less than 35% seen only once; the top ten take approximately 0.55%. Sequences were obtained from blood. The receptors were gathered from a girl aged 10-17 years with multiple sclerosis.

Notes on this clonotype: An end of the junction differs from the germline gene, which may be a read error. This chain links TRBV7-6 with TRBJ2-1; the D gene is possibly TRBD1 (6 bases). Germline assignment: CDR1 SGHVS and CDR2 FNYEAQ. The CDR3 is made up of 12 amino acids. The CDR3 spells CAGSRGGLAQFF. CDR3 sequence (DNA): TGTGCCGGCAGCCGAGGGGGTTTGGCGCAGTTCTTC.

The chain is built from TRBV6-4 and TRBJ2-6; D unclear. With 2 bases removed from V and 4 bases from J, the gap between germline ends came to 6 bases. The CDR3 is made up of 14 amino acids. CDR1 is MRHNA and CDR2 is SNTAGT in the germline V gene. CDR3 region: CASSDRVGANVLTF. CDR3 sequence (DNA): TGTGCCAGCAGTGACAGGGTCGGGGCCAACGTCCTGACTTTC.

In this sample, this clonotype turned up a few times. The chain uses TRBV24-1 and TRBJ1-5; 9 bases match TRBD1. V shed 5 bases, J shed 4 bases, and the junction held 11 bases outside the gene matches. Germline V gives CDR1 KGHDR, CDR2 SFDVKD. CDR3 length: 17 amino acids. This CDR3 is CATSAAGVGQGNQPQHF. As DNA, the CDR3 is TGTGCCACCAGTGCCGCCGGAGTTGGACAGGGGAATCAGCCCCAGCATTTT.

The chain employs TRBV12-3 or TRBV12-4 and TRBJ1-2; 10 bases line up with TRBD1. J lost 5 bases, V lost 3 bases, and 6 bases had no gene match. The length of the CDR3 is 15 residues. The CDR3: CASSFFGTGEYGYTF. The CDR3 region has the DNA TGTGCCAGCAGTTTTTTCGGGACAGGGGAGTATGGCTACACCTTC.

This clonotype was counted a few times. The rearrangement links TRBV20-1 to TRBJ2-7; 7 bases line up with TRBD2. J was trimmed by 5 bases and V by 6 bases; bases with no gene match: 10. This CDR3 has 13 amino acids. Germline V lookup: CDR1 DFQATT, CDR2 SNEGSKA (reference sequence). The CDR3 reads CSALELAINEQYF. The CDR3 nucleotides are TGCAGTGCCCTTGAACTAGCGATCAACGAGCAGTACTTC.

A remark on this clonotype: This may come from a read error, since a much larger clone is one base off. The chain has TRBV29-1 and TRBJ2-5; D is uncertain. CDR1 is SQVTM, CDR2 ANQGSEA, per germline. The CDR3 length is 12 residues. The CDR3: CGGRLSGETQYF. Written as DNA, the CDR3 is TGCGGCGGTCGGCTTTCGGGAGAGACCCAGTACTTC. Combining the CDR3 with reference TRBV29-1 and TRBJ2-5 gives the whole variable domain SAVISQKPSRDICQRGTSLTIQCQVDSQVTMMFWYRQQPGQSLTLIATANQGSEATYESGFVIDKFPISRPNLTFSTLTVSNMSPEDSSIYLCGGRLSGETQYFGPGTRLLVL.

CDR3 in amino acids: CASSIGFEWGDTQYF. The CDR3 DNA follows: TGTGCCAGTAGTATTGGTTTCGAATGGGGAGATACGCAGTATTTT. The rearrangement joins TRBV19 to TRBJ2-3; no definite D call. Trimming shortened V by 3 bases and J by 5 bases, and 15 bases separated the two germline ends. The CDR3 extends over 15 amino acids. Germline V CDR1 and CDR2: LNHDA, SQIVND (reference sequence).

This clonotype turned up a few times. This sequence joins TRBV15 and TRBJ1-4, with 7 positions matching TRBD1. This CDR3 contains 13 residues. V lost 7 bases to trimming and J lost 7 bases; unmatched junction nucleotides: 6. From germline, CDR1 is LNHNV and CDR2 YYDKDF (reference sequence). The chain's CDR3 is CATMRGRGEKLFF. The CDR3 coding sequence is TGTGCCACCATGAGGGGGCGGGGTGAAAAACTGTTTTTT.

Only a few counts were recorded for this clonotype. This chain connects TRBV27 to TRBJ1-1; D gene uncertain. There are 15 residues in the CDR3. V lost 0 bases, J lost 1 base, and 9 bases lay in between. CDR1 is MNHEY and CDR2 is SMNVEV in the germline V gene (reference sequence). The CDR3 region has the DNA TGTGCCAGCAGTTTATCTAGCGCAGAGAACACTGAAGCTTTCTTT. This sequence encodes CASSLSSAENTEAFF.

This clonotype was picked up a small number of times. V gene TRBV3-1 combines with J gene TRBJ2-7; 9 positions agree with TRBD2. Germline V gene sequence: CDR1 LGHDT, CDR2 YNNKEL (reference sequence). The V and J ends lost 0 bases and 4 bases, in that order; junction bases with no gene match: 7. The CDR3 length is 16 residues. CDR3: CASSQEPAGGSYEQYF. Here the CDR3 DNA reads TGTGCCAGCAGCCAAGAGCCAGCGGGGGGTTCATACGAGCAGTACTTC.

This rearrangement joins TRBV5-1 to TRBJ2-2; possible D gene TRBD2, 6 bases. V lost 0 bases to trimming and J lost 2 bases, with 11 bases between them. The CDR3 runs to 16 residues. Germline V gene sequence: CDR1 SGHRS, CDR2 YFSETQ. For the CDR3, the DNA is TGCGCCAGCAGCTTGGGCCCCGGGGGAAACACCGGGGAGCTGTTTTTT. Residues: CASSLGPGGNTGELFF.

This clonotype was observed at least ten times. This chain links TRBV29-1 with TRBJ2-1, with D perhaps matching TRBD2 (6 bases). CDR3 length: 11 amino acids. The germline V gene encodes CDR1 SQVTM and CDR2 ANQGSEA. The V gene lost 6 bases and the J gene lost 15 bases, with 18 bases spanning the gap. The CDR3 sequence: CSVESRGRSFF. The CDR3 bases are TGCAGCGTCGAGTCGCGGGGACGCTCGTTCTTC.

Worth noting for this clonotype: One junction end disagrees with the germline gene, perhaps due to a read error. CDR3 DNA: TGTGCCAGCAGTTTTACCGGGGGGAGCTCCCACAATGAGCAGTTCTTC. Translating it yields CASSFTGGSSHNEQFF. This rearrangement joins TRBV28 to TRBJ2-1; 7 nucleotides match TRBD2. CDR1 MDHEN and CDR2 SYDVKM come from the germline V gene. CDR3 length: 16 amino acids.

The sample holds a few counts of this clonotype. The rearrangement links TRBV20-1 to TRBJ2-7; perhaps TRBD2 as D (6 bases). This CDR3 has 15 amino acids. Germline V gene data show CDR1 as DFQATT and CDR2 as SNEGSKA (reference sequence). The V gene lost 0 bases and the J gene lost 2 bases, with 14 bases spanning the gap. The CDR3 DNA reads TGCAGTGCTAGAGACGGGAGCGGAGCCACCTACGAGCAGTACTTC. Translation: CSARDGSGATYEQYF.

Note on this clonotype: A read error may produce the germline difference seen at one junction end. This chain joins TRBV15 and TRBJ2-5; 7 bases agree with TRBD2. Germline-derived CDR1 and CDR2 are LNHNV and YYDKDF (reference sequence). There are 16 residues in the CDR3. Here the CDR3 reads CAASRDRAGRRETQYF. The DNA for the CDR3 is TGTGCCGCCAGCAGAGATCGAGCGGGAAGGCGAGAGACCCAGTACTTC.

The chain recombines TRBV7-2 with TRBJ2-1, with 7 nucleotides matching TRBD2. V shed 0 bases, J shed 9 bases, and the junction held 5 bases outside the gene matches. There are 14 residues in the CDR3. The germline V gene has CDR1 SGHTA and CDR2 FQGNSA. The CDR3 loop reads CASSLAGGRTEQFF. DNA of the CDR3: TGTGCCAGCAGCTTAGCGGGAGGGCGTACTGAGCAGTTCTTC.

V gene TRBV6-6 combines with J gene TRBJ1-2; no firm D call. CDR1 is MNHNY, CDR2 SVGAGI, per germline (reference sequence). The CDR3 has 14 amino acids. Trimming left V 6 bases short and J 3 bases short, with 14 bases between. The CDR3 nucleotides are TGTGCCAGCAGCCGACCTGCTAGGGACTATGGCTACACCTTC. This sequence encodes CASSRPARDYGYTF.

This clonotype was counted between two and nine times. The V gene is TRBV4-1, the J gene TRBJ1-1, with D possibly being TRBD1 (5 bases). There are 17 residues in the CDR3. Trimming cost V 0 bases and J 1 base, with 15 bases left between them. CDR1 MGHRA and CDR2 YSYEKL come from the germline V gene. The chain's CDR3 is CASSQDGETRGNTEAFF. CDR3 coding DNA: TGCGCCAGCAGCCAAGATGGCGAGACGAGGGGGAACACTGAAGCTTTCTTT.

This clonotype was detected only a few times. The chain combines TRBV5-1 with TRBJ2-7; 10 nucleotides match TRBD2. The trim removed 1 base at V and 3 bases at J, leaving 13 bases unmatched. Looked up from germline, CDR1 is SGHRS and CDR2 is YFSETQ. This CDR3 contains 18 residues. DNA for the CDR3: TGCGCCAGCAGCTTGAAAGGTCGTGGACTAGCGGTACACTACGAGCAGTACTTC. Residues: CASSLKGRGLAVHYEQYF.

V usage is TRBV12-3 or TRBV12-4 and J usage is TRBJ1-2; 7 nucleotides agree with TRBD1. This CDR3 spans 16 amino acids. The J segment lost 2 bases and the V segment lost 6 bases, leaving 12 bases of the junction unmatched. CDR3 residues: CASSNRDSVVNYGYTF. The DNA for the CDR3 is TGTGCCAGCAGCAACCGGGACAGTGTAGTGAACTATGGCTACACCTTC.

This chain uses TRBV28 with TRBJ2-6, with 10 nucleotides matching TRBD1. J gave up 5 bases and V 4 bases, and 11 bases lay outside the gene matches. This CDR3 has 18 residues. Germline CDR1 is MDHEN and CDR2 is SYDVKM. The CDR3 nucleotides are TGTGCCAGCAGTTCCCCAGGACAGGGGGGCTCGAGGGCCAACGTCCTGACTTTC. Its protein product is CASSSPGQGGSRANVLTF.

A few counts support this clonotype. The rearrangement uses TRBV10-3 and TRBJ2-1, with 16 positions matching TRBD2. CDR3 length equals 17 residues. The trim removed 3 bases at V and 7 bases at J, leaving 6 bases unmatched. Germline V gene sequence: CDR1 ENHRY, CDR2 SYGVKD. The CDR3 bases are TGTGCCATCAGTGAAGGGACTAGCGGGGGGGCGGAAAATGAGCAGTTCTTC. Protein product: CAISEGTSGGAENEQFF.

The CDR3 coding sequence is TGTGCCAGCAGCCTGGACAGGAGCAATCAGCCCCAGCATTTT. It yields the protein CASSLDRSNQPQHF. J is TRBJ1-5 and V is TRBV7-8, with 7 bases aligning to TRBD1. Germline V gene data show CDR1 as SGHVS and CDR2 as FQNEAQ. There are 14 residues in the CDR3. Unmatched junction bases numbered 2, after V lost 5 bases and J lost 1 base. The full variable domain, rest sourced from reference TRBV7-8 and TRBJ1-5, is GAGVSQSPRYKVAKRGQDVALRCDPISGHVSLFWYQQALGQGPEFLTYFQNEAQLDKSGLPSDRFFAERPEGSVSTLKIQRTQQEDSAVYLCASSLDRSNQPQHFGDGTRLSIL.

This rearrangement joins TRBV9 to TRBJ2-2, with TRBD1 identical over 9 bases. From germline, CDR1 is SGDLS and CDR2 YYNGEE. V dropped 2 bases and J dropped 5; count of bases not matched to a gene: 7. The CDR3 extends over 16 amino acids. This CDR3 reads CASSVGGQGITGELFF. The CDR3, as DNA: TGTGCCAGCAGCGTTGGGGGACAGGGTATAACCGGGGAGCTGTTTTTT.

The J gene is TRBJ1-2, the V gene TRBV27; 8 bases line up with TRBD1. Per germline, CDR1 MNHEY and CDR2 SMNVEV (reference sequence). This CDR3 contains 17 residues. The ends lost 6 bases at V and 3 bases at J; junction bases unmatched: 15. Here the CDR3 DNA reads TGTGCCAGCAGAACGCGGACAGGGAGGCGGGTGGACTATGGCTACACCTTC. Protein product: CASRTRTGRRVDYGYTF.

The chain uses TRBV28 and TRBJ2-1; TRBD1 might be the D (6 bases). The CDR3 is 14 amino acids. Germline V gene sequence: CDR1 MDHEN, CDR2 SYDVKM. The ends were cut back, 5 bases at V and 4 bases at J, with 12 bases in the middle. The CDR3 coding sequence is TGTGCCAGCAGTGGAGACAGGTCTTACAATGAGCAGTTCTTC. It yields the protein CASSGDRSYNEQFF.

V and J are TRBV5-1 and TRBJ2-1; TRBD2 aligns across 8 bases. Germline V lookup: CDR1 SGHRS, CDR2 YFSETQ. V was clipped by 3 bases and J by 2 bases; unmatched bases: 13. The CDR3 is made up of 18 amino acids. DNA of the CDR3: TGCGCCAGCAGCTCGGGATCACCCGGGACTAGGGCCTACAATGAGCAGTTCTTC. It specifies CASSSGSPGTRAYNEQFF.